These 21 T cell receptor beta chains were sequenced from one sample in a study of shared clonotypes between healthy human individuals. Repertoires were generated with immunoSEQ multiplex PCR, while TCRdb's copy carries only in-frame clones and drops some. This sample has over a million clones, with approximately 98.5% found just once. The specimen was naive CD4+ T cells sorted from blood. Subset given: CD45RA+ positively selected. The source is a man aged 25 to 45 in good health.

V gene TRBV7-9 combines with J gene TRBJ2-1; 11 bases agree with TRBD2. The V and J ends lost 1 base and 6 bases, in that order; junction bases with no gene match: 2. This CDR3 region has 15 residues. Germline V lookup: CDR1 SEHNR, CDR2 FQNEAQ (reference sequence). CDR3: CASSLELAGVNEQFF. The CDR3 DNA is TGTGCCAGCAGCTTAGAACTAGCGGGAGTCAATGAGCAGTTCTTC.

The chain uses TRBV7-2 and TRBJ2-3; unclear D gene. Trimming pared 3 bases from V and 2 bases from J, leaving 9 bases between. The germline gives CDR1 SGHTA, CDR2 FQGNSA. The CDR3 consists of 14 residues. The CDR3 protein is CASSFDRYTDTQYF. CDR3 nucleotide sequence: TGTGCCAGCAGCTTCGACCGATACACAGATACGCAGTATTTT.

This chain uses TRBV10-3 with TRBJ2-2; D may be TRBD1 (6 bases). V lost 7 bases and J 3 bases, leaving 18 bases between the germline ends. Germline V lookup: CDR1 ENHRY, CDR2 SYGVKD. The CDR3 covers 16 residues. CDR3 nucleotides: TGTGCCATCACCCCGGCTTGGGGGCGCGACACCGGGGAGCTGTTTTTT. Its protein product is CAITPAWGRDTGELFF.

The gene calls are TRBV10-1 and TRBJ2-7, with TRBD1 as a possible D gene (5 bases). Germline V CDR1 and CDR2: WNHNN, SYGVQD (reference sequence). The CDR3 totals 15 residues. Trimming stripped 4 bases from V and 2 bases from J, with 15 bases between. The CDR3 DNA sequence: TGCGCCAGCAGTGGGCAGGGATTAAGCCCCTACGAGCAGTACTTC. It codes for CASSGQGLSPYEQYF.

The chain is built from TRBV27 and TRBJ1-2, with D unclear. Trimming removed 5 bases from V and 5 bases from J, with 15 bases in between. The V gene's germline CDR1 is MNHEY and CDR2 SMNVEV (reference sequence). The CDR3 covers 14 residues. CDR3 amino acids: CASSPLITEYGYTF. As DNA, the CDR3 is TGTGCCAGCAGTCCCCTCATTACAGAGTATGGCTACACCTTC.

The V call is TRBV28, the J call TRBJ1-5; a possible D gene is TRBD1 (6 bases). The germline V gene encodes CDR1 MDHEN and CDR2 SYDVKM. Trimming removed 6 bases from V and 6 bases from J, with 9 bases in between. The CDR3 runs to 12 residues. The CDR3 DNA reads TGTGCCAGCAGCAGGGGAGGTCAGCCCCAGCATTTT. As protein: CASSRGGQPQHF.

The V call is TRBV10-3, the J call TRBJ1-5, with 11 nucleotides matching TRBD1. CDR1 and CDR2 (germline): ENHRY, SYGVKD. With V trimmed by 8 bases and J by 4 bases, 7 bases remained unmatched. This CDR3 has 15 amino acids. CDR3 in DNA: TGTGCCATCGGGACAGGGGGTTCTCGGAATCAGCCCCAGCATTTT. Amino acids: CAIGTGGSRNQPQHF.

In this sample, this clone turned up once. The genes are TRBV9 and TRBJ2-1, with 8 bases aligning to TRBD2. V shed 4 bases, J shed 7 bases, and the junction held 10 bases outside the gene matches. This CDR3 comprises 15 residues. Germline V gene sequence: CDR1 SGDLS, CDR2 YYNGEE. CDR3 coding DNA: TGTGCCAGCAGCCCGCCGGGAGGGCTCGATAATGAGCAGTTCTTC. This codes for CASSPPGGLDNEQFF.

The V gene is TRBV2, the J gene TRBJ2-7, with 8 positions matching TRBD2. Losses at the gene ends were 5 bases for V and 0 bases for J; bases not matched to a gene: 18. The germline CDR1 and CDR2 sequences are SNHLY and FYNNEI. This CDR3 is built from 19 residues. CDR3 residues: CASSLTPRVAGYNSYEQYF. The CDR3 nucleotides are TGTGCCAGCAGTCTAACTCCGAGAGTAGCGGGATACAACTCCTACGAGCAGTACTTC. Full variable domain (outside the CDR3, taken from reference TRBV2 and TRBJ2-7): EPEVTQTPSHQVTQMGQEVILRCVPISNHLYFYWYRQILGQKVEFLVSFYNNEISEKSEIFDDQFSVERPDGSNFTLKIRSTKLEDSAMYFCASSLTPRVAGYNSYEQYFGPGTRLTVT.

The CDR3 DNA is TGTGCCAGCTCACCACTCGGGACAAGACAAGAGACCCAGTACTTC. This gives the protein CASSPLGTRQETQYF. The chain employs TRBV18 and TRBJ2-5, with D possibly matching TRBD1 (6 bases). The CDR3 sequence is 15 residues long. Germline loops: CDR1 KGHSH, CDR2 LQKENI. The V end was cut by 1 base, the J end by 2 bases, with 11 bases between.

Remarks on this clone: In the same sample, other DNA sequences code for this CDR3. The V gene is TRBV19, the J gene TRBJ2-1; 10 nucleotides line up with TRBD2. With V trimmed by 6 bases and J by 3 bases, 5 bases remained unmatched. The CDR3 sequence is 15 residues long. The V gene's germline CDR1 is LNHDA and CDR2 SQIVND (reference sequence). The CDR3 loop reads CASSPRTSGYNEQFF. CDR3 DNA sequence: TGTGCCAGTAGCCCGCGGACTAGCGGCTACAATGAGCAGTTCTTC.

The rearrangement joins TRBV13 to TRBJ2-6; D is ambiguous. CDR3 length equals 14 residues. Per germline, CDR1 PRHDT and CDR2 FYEKMQ (reference sequence). The V gene lost 3 bases and the J gene lost 3 bases, with 6 bases spanning the gap. The CDR3 sequence: CASSFNRGANVLTF. The CDR3 DNA is TGTGCCAGCAGCTTTAATCGTGGGGCCAACGTCCTGACTTTC. Looking up the rest from reference TRBV13 and TRBJ2-6 gives the full variable domain: AAGVIQSPRHLIKEKRETATLKCYPIPRHDTVYWYQQGPGQDPQFLISFYEKMQSDKGSIPDRFSAQQFSDYHSELNMSSLELGDSALYFCASSFNRGANVLTFGAGSRLTVL.

This chain connects TRBV9 to TRBJ2-5; TRBD1 is a possible D gene (5 bases). The V and J ends lost 0 bases and 4 bases respectively, with 16 bases between them. Per the germline V gene, CDR1 is SGDLS and CDR2 is YYNGEE. The CDR3 covers 16 residues. CDR3 DNA sequence: TGTGCCAGCAGCGTAGGCCGGGCCCCTAGGGGAGAGACCCAGTACTTC. It codes for CASSVGRAPRGETQYF.

V is TRBV6-6 and J is TRBJ1-3; no clear D gene. The CDR3 spans 10 residues. Per the germline V gene, CDR1 is MNHNY and CDR2 is SVGAGI (reference sequence). Trimming stripped 6 bases from V and 7 bases from J, with 4 bases between. CDR3 sequence: CASSYNTIYF. The CDR3 DNA is TGTGCCAGCAGCTACAACACCATATATTTT.

The CDR3 reads CASRIRVQYEQYF. CDR3 nucleotides: TGTGCCAGCAGGATCAGGGTACAGTACGAGCAGTACTTC. This sequence joins TRBV6-1 and TRBJ2-7; D is perhaps TRBD1 (5 bases). This CDR3 is 13 amino acids long. With 6 bases removed from V and 4 bases from J, the gap between germline ends came to 13 bases. The germline V gene has CDR1 MNHNS and CDR2 SASEGT.

The V and J genes are TRBV11-2 and TRBJ2-2, with TRBD2 matching over 8 bases. This CDR3 is built from 16 residues. The V and J ends lost 3 bases and 3 bases, in that order; junction bases with no gene match: 6. The germline gives CDR1 SGHAT, CDR2 FQNNGV. CDR3 residues: CASSFTGREDTGELFF. The CDR3 DNA reads TGTGCCAGCAGCTTCACTGGGCGGGAGGACACCGGGGAGCTGTTTTTT.

With respect to this clone: This same CDR3 is encoded by further DNA sequences in the sample. V usage is TRBV19 and J usage is TRBJ2-7, with D unresolved. Germline loops: CDR1 LNHDA, CDR2 SQIVND (reference sequence). This CDR3 has 12 amino acids. Trimming shortened V by 5 bases and J by 6 bases, and 11 bases separated the two germline ends. CDR3 region: CASSFLSSEQYF. The CDR3 DNA reads as TGTGCCAGTAGTTTTCTTTCGTCCGAGCAGTACTTC.

V gene TRBV19 combines with J gene TRBJ2-4, with D tentatively TRBD1 (5 bases). Germline V gives CDR1 LNHDA, CDR2 SQIVND (reference sequence). Deletions cut 7 bases from V and 3 bases from J, with 22 bases between. This CDR3 has 17 residues. CDR3 region: CASKLSHRFTGKNIQYF. The DNA of the CDR3 is TGTGCCAGTAAGCTAAGCCACCGATTTACAGGCAAAAACATTCAGTACTTC.

The chain joins TRBV29-1 to TRBJ1-2, with D maybe TRBD1 (6 bases). Trimming stripped 6 bases from V and 4 bases from J, with 18 bases between. The CDR3 has 14 amino acids. CDR1 is SQVTM, CDR2 ANQGSEA, per germline. The CDR3 DNA sequence: TGCAGCGTCGCTAGGGCAGGGGACTCCTATGGCTACACCTTC. Protein product: CSVARAGDSYGYTF.

With regard to this clone: The junction departs from germline at one end; a sequencing error may be responsible. The rearrangement uses TRBV7-7 and TRBJ2-1; TRBD1 matches 9 bases. Per germline, CDR1 SSHAT and CDR2 FNYEAQ (reference sequence). This CDR3 has 13 amino acids. In DNA, the CDR3 is TGTGCTAGCAGCCCTGACAGGGGGAGTGAGCAGTTCTTC. Its translation: CASSPDRGSEQFF.

The CDR3 spells CASPKVGTGPGEQYF. The CDR3 DNA reads as TGTGCCAGCCCCAAGGTAGGGACAGGGCCGGGAGAGCAGTACTTC. The chain has TRBV6-1 and TRBJ2-7; TRBD1 matches at 9 bases. The CDR3 contains 15 residues. Trimming removed 8 bases from V and 7 bases from J; junction bases left unmatched: 15. In germline, CDR1 is MNHNS, CDR2 SASEGT.